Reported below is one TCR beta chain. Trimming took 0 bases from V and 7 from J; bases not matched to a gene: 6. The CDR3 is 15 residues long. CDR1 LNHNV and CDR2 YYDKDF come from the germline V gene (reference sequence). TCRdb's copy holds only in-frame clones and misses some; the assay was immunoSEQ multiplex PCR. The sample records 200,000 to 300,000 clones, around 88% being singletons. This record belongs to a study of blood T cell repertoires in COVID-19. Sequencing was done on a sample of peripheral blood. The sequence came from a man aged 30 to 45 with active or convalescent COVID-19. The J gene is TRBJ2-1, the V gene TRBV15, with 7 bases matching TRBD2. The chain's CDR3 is CATSRDLEAGNEQFF. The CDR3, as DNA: TGTGCCACCAGCAGAGATCTGGAAGCGGGGAATGAGCAGTTCTTC.